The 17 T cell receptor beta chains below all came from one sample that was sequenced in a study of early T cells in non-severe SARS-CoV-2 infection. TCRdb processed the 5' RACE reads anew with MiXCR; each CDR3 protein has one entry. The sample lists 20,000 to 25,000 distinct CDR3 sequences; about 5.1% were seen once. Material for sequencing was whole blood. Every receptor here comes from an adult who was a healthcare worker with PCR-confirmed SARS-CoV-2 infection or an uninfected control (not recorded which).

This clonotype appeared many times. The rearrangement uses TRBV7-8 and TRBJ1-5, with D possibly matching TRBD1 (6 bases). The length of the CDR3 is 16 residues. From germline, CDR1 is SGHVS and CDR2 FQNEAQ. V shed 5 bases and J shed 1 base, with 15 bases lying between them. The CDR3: CASSPTGGTSNQPQHF. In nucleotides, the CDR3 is TGTGCCAGCAGCCCTACGGGGGGCACGAGCAATCAGCCCCAGCATTTT. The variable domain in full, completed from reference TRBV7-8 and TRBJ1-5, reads GAGVSQSPRYKVAKRGQDVALRCDPISGHVSLFWYQQALGQGPEFLTYFQNEAQLDKSGLPSDRFFAERPEGSVSTLKIQRTQQEDSAVYLCASSPTGGTSNQPQHFGDGTRLSIL.

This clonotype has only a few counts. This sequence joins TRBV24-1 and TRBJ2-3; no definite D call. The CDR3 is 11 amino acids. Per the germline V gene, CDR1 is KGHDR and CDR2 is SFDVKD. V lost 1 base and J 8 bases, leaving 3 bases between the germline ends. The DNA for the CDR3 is TGTGCCACCAGTGATTTATCTACGCAGTATTTT. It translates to CATSDLSTQYF.

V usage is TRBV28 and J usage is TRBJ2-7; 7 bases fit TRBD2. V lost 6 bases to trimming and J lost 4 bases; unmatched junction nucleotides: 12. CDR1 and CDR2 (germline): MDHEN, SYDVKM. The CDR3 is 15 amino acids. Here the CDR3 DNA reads TGTGCCAGCAGGAGCGGGACTATAGTGTCGTACGAGCAGTACTTC. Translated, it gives CASRSGTIVSYEQYF.

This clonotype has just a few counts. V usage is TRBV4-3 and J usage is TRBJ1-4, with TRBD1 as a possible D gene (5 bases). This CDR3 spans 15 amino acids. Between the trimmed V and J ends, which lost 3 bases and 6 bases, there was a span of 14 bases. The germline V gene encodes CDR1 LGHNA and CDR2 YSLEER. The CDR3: CASSQSRDFYEKLFF. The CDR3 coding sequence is TGCGCCAGCAGCCAGTCCCGGGACTTTTATGAAAAACTGTTTTTT.

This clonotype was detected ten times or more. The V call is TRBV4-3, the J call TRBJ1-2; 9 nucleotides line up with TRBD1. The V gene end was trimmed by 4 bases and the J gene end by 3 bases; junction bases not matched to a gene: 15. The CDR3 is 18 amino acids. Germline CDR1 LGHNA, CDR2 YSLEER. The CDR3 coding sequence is TGCGCCAGCAGCCCGACGTTGACAGGGGGGGAACGGCACTATGGCTACACCTTC. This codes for CASSPTLTGGERHYGYTF.

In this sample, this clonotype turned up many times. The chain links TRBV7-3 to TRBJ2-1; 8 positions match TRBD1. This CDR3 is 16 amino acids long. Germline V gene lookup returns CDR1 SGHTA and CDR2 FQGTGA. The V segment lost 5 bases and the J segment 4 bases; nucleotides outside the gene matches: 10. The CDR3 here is CASSRQGTHQYNEQFF. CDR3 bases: TGTGCCAGCAGCCGACAGGGGACTCACCAATACAATGAGCAGTTCTTC.

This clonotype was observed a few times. The CDR3 sequence is CSARAGRSSYEQYF. CDR3 DNA: TGCAGTGCTAGAGCTGGCAGGAGCTCCTACGAGCAGTACTTC. The chain employs TRBV20-1 and TRBJ2-7; no clear D. This CDR3 comprises 14 residues. The V end lost 1 base, the J end lost 0 bases, and 10 bases lay between the germline ends. Germline loops: CDR1 DFQATT, CDR2 SNEGSKA (reference sequence).

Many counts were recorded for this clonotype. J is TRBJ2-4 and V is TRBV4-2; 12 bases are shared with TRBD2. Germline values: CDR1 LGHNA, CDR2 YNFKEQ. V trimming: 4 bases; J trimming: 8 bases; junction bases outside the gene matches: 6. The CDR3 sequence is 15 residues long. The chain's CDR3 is CASSPTSGRGDIQYF. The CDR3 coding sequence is TGTGCCAGCAGCCCGACTAGCGGGAGAGGGGACATTCAGTACTTC.

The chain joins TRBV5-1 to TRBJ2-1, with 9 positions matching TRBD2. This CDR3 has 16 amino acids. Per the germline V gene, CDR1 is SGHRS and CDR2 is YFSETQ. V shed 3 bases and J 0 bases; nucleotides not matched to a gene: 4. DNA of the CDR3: TGCGCCAGCAGCTCGACTAGCGGAGTCTCCTACAATGAGCAGTTCTTC. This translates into CASSSTSGVSYNEQFF.

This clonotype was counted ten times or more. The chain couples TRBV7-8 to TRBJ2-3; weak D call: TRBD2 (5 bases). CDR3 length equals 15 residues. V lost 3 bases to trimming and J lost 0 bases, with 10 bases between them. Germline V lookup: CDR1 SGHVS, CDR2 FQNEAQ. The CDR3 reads CASSLRETSTDTQYF. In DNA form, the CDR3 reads TGTGCCAGCAGCTTGAGGGAGACTAGCACAGATACGCAGTATTTT.

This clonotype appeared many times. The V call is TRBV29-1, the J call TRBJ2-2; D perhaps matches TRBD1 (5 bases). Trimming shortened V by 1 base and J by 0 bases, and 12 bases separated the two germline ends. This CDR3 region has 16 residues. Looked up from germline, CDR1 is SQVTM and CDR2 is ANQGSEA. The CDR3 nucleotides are TGCAGCGTTGAAGCAATAAGGGGCGCGAACACCGGGGAGCTGTTTTTT. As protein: CSVEAIRGANTGELFF.

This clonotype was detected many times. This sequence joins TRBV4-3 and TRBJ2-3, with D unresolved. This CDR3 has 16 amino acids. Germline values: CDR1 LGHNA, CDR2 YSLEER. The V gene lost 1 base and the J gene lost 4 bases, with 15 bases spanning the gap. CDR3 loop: CASSQAVLDGPDTQYF. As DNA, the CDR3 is TGCGCCAGCAGCCAAGCTGTACTGGACGGTCCAGATACGCAGTATTTT.

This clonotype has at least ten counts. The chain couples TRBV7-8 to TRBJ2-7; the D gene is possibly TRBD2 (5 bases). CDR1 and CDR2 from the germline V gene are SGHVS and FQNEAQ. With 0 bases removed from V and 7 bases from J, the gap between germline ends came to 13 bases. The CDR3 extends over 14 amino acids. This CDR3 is CASSLALSDLEQYF. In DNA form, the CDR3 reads TGTGCCAGCAGCTTAGCGCTTAGCGACCTGGAGCAGTACTTC.

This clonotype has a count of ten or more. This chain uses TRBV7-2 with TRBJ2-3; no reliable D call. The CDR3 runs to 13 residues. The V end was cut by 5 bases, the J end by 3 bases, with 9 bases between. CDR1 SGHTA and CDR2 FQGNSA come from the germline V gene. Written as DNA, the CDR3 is TGTGCCAGCAGCCCCTTCGGGACAGATACGCAGTATTTT. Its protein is CASSPFGTDTQYF.

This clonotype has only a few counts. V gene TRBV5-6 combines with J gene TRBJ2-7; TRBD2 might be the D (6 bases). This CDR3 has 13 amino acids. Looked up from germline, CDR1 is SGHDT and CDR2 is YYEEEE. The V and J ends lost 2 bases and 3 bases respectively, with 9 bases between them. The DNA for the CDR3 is TGTGCCAGCAGCTTTTTGGGGGGCTACGAGCAGTACTTC. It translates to CASSFLGGYEQYF.

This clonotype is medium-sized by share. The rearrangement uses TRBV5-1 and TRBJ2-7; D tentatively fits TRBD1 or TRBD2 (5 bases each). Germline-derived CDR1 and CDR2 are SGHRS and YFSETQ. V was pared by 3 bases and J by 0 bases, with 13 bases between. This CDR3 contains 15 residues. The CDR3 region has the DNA TGCGCCAGCAGCTCCCGGGACCCGAGCTCCTACGAGCAGTACTTC. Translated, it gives CASSSRDPSSYEQYF.

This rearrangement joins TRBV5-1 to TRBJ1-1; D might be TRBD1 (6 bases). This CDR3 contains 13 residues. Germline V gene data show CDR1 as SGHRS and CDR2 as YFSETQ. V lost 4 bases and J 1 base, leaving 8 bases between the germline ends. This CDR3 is CASSGQPNTEAFF. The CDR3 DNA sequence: TGCGCCAGCAGCGGACAGCCGAACACTGAAGCTTTCTTT.